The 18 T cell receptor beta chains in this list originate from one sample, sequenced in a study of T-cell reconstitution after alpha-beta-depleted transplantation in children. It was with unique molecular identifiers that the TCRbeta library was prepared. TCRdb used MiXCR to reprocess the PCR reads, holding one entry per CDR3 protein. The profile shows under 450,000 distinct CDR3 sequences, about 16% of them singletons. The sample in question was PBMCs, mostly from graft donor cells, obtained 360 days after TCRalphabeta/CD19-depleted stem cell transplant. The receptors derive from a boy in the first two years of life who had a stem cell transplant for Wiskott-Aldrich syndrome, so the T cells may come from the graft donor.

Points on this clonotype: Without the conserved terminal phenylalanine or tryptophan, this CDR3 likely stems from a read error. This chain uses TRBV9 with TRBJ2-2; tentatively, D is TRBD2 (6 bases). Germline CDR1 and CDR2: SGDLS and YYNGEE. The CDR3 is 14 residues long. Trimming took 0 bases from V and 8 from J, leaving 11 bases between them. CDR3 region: CASSVVASGGELFL. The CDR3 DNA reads TGTGCCAGCAGCGTAGTCGCAAGCGGGGGGGAGCTGTTTTTA.

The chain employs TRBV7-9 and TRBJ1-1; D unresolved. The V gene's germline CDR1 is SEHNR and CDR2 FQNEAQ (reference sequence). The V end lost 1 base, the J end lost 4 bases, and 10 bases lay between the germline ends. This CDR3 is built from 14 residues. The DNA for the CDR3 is TGTGCCAGCAGCTTAGTTGTGGGCCGCACTGAAGCTTTCTTT. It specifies CASSLVVGRTEAFF.

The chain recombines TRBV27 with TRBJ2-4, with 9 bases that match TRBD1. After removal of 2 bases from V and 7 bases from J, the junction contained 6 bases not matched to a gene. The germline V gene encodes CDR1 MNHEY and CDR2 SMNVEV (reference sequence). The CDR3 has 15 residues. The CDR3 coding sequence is TGTGCCAGCAGTTTAACCGGGACAGGGATGAACATTCAGTACTTC. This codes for CASSLTGTGMNIQYF.

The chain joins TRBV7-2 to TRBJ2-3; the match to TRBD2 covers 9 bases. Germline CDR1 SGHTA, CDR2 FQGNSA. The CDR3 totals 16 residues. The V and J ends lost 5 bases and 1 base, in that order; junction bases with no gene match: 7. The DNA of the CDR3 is TGTGCCAGCAGCGCCAGAAGACTAGCGGGCACAGATACGCAGTATTTT. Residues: CASSARRLAGTDTQYF.

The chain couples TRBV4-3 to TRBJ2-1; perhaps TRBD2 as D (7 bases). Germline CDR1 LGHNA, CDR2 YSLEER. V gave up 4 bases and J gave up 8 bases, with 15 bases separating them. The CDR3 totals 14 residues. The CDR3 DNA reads TGCGCCAGCAGCCCAAAAGGGGGGGCATATGAGCAGTTCTTC. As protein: CASSPKGGAYEQFF.

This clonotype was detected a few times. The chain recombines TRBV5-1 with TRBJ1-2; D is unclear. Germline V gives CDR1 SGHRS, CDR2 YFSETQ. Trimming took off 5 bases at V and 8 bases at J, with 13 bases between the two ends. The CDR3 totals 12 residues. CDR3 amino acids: CASRAGPEGYTF. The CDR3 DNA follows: TGCGCCAGCAGGGCAGGCCCTGAGGGCTACACCTTC. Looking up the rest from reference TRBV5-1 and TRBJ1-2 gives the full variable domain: KAGVTQTPRYLIKTRGQQVTLSCSPISGHRSVSWYQQTPGQGLQFLFEYFSETQRNKGNFPGRFSGRQFSNSRSEMNVSTLELGDSALYLCASRAGPEGYTFGSGTRLTVV.

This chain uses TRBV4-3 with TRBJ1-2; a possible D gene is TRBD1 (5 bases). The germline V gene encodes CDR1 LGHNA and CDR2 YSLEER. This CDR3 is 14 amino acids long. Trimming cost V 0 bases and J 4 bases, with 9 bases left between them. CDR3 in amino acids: CASSQEWGPYGYTF. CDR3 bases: TGCGCCAGCAGCCAAGAATGGGGCCCCTATGGCTACACCTTC.

CDR3 DNA: TGTGCCAGCACCAGGGGGAGCTCTGGGGCCAACGTCCTGACTTTC. Residues: CASTRGSSGANVLTF. This chain links TRBV12-3 or TRBV12-4 with TRBJ2-6; TRBD1 matches 7 bases. The CDR3 loop spans 15 amino acids. J lost 0 bases, V lost 7 bases, and 3 bases had no gene match.

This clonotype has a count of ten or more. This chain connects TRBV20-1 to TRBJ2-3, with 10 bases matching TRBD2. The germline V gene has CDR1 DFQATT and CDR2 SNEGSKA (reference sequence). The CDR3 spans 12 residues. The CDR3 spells CSLAGGTDTQYF. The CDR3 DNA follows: TGCAGCCTAGCGGGGGGCACAGATACGCAGTATTTT.

The CDR3 region is CASSLAGGAVNEQFF. CDR3 nucleotides: TGTGCCAGCAGTCTCGCCGGGGGGGCCGTGAATGAGCAGTTCTTC. V and J are TRBV28 and TRBJ2-1; 8 nucleotides agree with TRBD2. Trimming removed 5 bases from V and 7 bases from J; junction bases left unmatched: 10. The V gene's germline CDR1 is MDHEN and CDR2 SYDVKM. This CDR3 contains 15 residues.

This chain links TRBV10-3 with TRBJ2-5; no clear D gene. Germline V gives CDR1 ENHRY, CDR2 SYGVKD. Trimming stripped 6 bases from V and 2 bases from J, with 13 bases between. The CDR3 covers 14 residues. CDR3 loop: CAISRAMGQETQYF. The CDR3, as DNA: TGTGCCATCAGCCGCGCTATGGGACAAGAGACCCAGTACTTC.

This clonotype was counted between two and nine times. CDR3 loop: CASRLGGGTEAFF. Written as DNA, the CDR3 is TGTGCCAGCAGGTTAGGGGGAGGAACTGAAGCTTTCTTT. The V and J genes are TRBV6-5 and TRBJ1-1; possibly TRBD1 for D (6 bases). The germline V gene has CDR1 MNHEY and CDR2 SVGAGI. The CDR3 length is 13 residues. V gave up 6 bases and J gave up 5 bases, with 13 bases separating them.

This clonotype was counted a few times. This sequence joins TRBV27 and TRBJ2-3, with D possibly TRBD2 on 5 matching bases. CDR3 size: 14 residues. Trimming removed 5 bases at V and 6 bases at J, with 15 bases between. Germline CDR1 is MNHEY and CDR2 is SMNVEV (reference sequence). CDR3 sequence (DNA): TGTGCCAGCAGTCCCCTCCGGGTAGCGGATACGCAGTATTTT. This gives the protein CASSPLRVADTQYF.

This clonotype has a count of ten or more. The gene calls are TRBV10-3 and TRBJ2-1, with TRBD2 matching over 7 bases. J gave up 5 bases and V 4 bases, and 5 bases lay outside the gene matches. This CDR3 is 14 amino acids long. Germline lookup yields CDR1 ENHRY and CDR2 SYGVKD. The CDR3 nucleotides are TGTGCCATCAGTGCGGTGCGGGGGAACAATGAGCAGTTCTTC. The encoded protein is CAISAVRGNNEQFF.

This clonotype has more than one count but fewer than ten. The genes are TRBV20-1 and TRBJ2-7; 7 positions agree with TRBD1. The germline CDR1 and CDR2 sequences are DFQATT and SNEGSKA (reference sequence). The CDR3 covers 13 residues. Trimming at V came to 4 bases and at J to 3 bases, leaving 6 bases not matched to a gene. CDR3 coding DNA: TGCAGTGCTAACCGACAGGGACGCTACGAGCAGTACTTC. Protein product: CSANRQGRYEQYF.

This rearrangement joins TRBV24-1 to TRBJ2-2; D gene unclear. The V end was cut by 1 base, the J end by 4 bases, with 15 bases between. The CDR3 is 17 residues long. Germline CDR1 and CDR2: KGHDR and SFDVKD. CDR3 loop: CATSDFLGSGVTGELFF. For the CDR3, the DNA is TGTGCCACCAGTGATTTTCTCGGGTCAGGTGTCACCGGGGAGCTGTTTTTT.

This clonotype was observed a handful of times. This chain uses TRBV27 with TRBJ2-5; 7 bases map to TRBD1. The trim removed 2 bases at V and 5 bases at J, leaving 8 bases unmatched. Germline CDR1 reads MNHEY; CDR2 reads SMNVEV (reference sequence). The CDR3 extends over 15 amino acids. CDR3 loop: CASSLSPTGWETQYF. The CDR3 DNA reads TGTGCCAGCAGTTTAAGCCCGACAGGGTGGGAGACCCAGTACTTC.

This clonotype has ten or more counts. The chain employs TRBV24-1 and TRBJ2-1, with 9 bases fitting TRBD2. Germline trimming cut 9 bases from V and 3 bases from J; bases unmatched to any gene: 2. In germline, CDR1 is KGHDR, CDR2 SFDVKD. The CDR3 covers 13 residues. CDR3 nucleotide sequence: TGTGCCACCCAGCGGGAGGTCTACAATGAGCAGTTCTTC. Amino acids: CATQREVYNEQFF.